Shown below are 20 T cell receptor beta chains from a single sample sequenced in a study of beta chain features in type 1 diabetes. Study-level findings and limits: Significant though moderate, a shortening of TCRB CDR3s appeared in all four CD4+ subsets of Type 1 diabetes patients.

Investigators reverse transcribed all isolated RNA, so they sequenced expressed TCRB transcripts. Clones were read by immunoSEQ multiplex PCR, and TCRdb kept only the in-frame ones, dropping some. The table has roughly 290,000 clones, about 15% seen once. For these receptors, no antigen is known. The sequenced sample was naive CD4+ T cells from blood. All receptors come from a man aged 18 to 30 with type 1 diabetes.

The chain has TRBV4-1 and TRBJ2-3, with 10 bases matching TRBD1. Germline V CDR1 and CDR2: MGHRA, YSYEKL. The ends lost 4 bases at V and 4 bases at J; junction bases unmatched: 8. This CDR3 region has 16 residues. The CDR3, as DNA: TGCGCCAGCAGCCGGGCGACAGGGGGCGGCGCAGATACGCAGTATTTT. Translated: CASSRATGGGADTQYF.

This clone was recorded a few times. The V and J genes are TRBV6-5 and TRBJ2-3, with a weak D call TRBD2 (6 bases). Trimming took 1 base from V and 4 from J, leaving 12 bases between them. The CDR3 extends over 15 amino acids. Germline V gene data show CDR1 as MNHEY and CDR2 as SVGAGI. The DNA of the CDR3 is TGTGCCAGCAGTTACTTGGGGGGAATCGCAGATACGCAGTATTTT. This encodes CASSYLGGIADTQYF.

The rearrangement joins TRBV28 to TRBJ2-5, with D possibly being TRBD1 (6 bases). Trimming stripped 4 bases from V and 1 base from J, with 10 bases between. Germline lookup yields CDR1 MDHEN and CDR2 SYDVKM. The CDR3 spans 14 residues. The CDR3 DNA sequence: TGTGCCAGCAGTTCAGGGGCCCTCCAAGAGACCCAGTACTTC. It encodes CASSSGALQETQYF.

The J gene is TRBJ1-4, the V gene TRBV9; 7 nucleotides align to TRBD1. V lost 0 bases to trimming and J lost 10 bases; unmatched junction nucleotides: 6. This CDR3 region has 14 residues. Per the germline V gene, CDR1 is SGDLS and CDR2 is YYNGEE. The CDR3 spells CASSVGQGGGKLFF. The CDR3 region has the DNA TGTGCCAGCAGCGTAGGACAGGGAGGCGGAAAACTGTTTTTT. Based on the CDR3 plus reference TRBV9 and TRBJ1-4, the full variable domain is DSGVTQTPKHLITATGQRVTLRCSPRSGDLSVYWYQQSLDQGLQFLIQYYNGEERAKGNILERFSAQQFPDLHSELNLSSLELGDSALYFCASSVGQGGGKLFFGSGTQLSVL.

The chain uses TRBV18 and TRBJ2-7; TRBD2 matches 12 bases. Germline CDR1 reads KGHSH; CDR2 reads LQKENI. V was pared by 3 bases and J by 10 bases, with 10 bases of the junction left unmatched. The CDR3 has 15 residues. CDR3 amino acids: CASSPSTSGGVIQYF. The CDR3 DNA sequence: TGTGCCAGCTCACCTTCGACTAGCGGGGGTGTGATCCAGTACTTC.

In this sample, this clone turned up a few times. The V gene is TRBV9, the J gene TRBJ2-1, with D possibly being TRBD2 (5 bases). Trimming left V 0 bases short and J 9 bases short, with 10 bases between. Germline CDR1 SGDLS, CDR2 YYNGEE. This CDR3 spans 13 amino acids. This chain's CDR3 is CASSVAGSIEQFF. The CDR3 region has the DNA TGTGCCAGCAGCGTAGCTGGGAGCATTGAGCAGTTCTTC.

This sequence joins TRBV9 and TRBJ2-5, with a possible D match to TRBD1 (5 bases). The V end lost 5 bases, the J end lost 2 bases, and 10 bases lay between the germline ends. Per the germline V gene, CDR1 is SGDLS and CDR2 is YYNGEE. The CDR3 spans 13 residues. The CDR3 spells CASSPRQQETQYF. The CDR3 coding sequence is TGTGCCAGCAGTCCCCGACAGCAAGAGACCCAGTACTTC.

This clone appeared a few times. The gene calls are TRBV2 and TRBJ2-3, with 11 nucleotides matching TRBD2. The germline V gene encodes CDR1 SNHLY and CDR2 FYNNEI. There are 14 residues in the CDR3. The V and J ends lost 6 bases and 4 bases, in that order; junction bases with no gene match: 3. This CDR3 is CASSGTSGADTQYF. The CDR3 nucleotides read TGTGCCAGCAGCGGGACTAGCGGCGCAGATACGCAGTATTTT.

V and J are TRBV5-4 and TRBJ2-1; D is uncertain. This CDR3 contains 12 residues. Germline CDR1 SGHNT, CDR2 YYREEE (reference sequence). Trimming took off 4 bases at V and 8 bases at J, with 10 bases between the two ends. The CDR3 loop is CASSRVDDEQFF. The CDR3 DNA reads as TGTGCCAGCAGCCGGGTTGATGATGAGCAGTTCTTC.

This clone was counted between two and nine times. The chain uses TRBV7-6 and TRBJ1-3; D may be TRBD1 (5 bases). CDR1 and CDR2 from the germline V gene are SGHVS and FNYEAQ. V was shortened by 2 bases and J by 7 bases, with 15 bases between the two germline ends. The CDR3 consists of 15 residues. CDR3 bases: TGTGCCAGCAGCTTATCCCGGGACGGGGGGAACACCATATATTTT. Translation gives CASSLSRDGGNTIYF.

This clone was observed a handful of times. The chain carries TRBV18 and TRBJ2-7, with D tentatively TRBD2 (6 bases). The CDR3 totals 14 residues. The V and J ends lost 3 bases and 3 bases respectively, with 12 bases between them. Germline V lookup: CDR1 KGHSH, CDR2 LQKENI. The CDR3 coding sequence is TGTGCCAGCTCACCGACCGGGACTCACTACGAGCAGTACTTC. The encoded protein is CASSPTGTHYEQYF.

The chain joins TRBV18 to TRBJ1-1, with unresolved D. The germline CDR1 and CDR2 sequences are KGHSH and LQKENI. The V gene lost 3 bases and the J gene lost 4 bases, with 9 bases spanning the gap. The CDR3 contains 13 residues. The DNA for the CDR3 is TGTGCCAGCTCACCGATAGGGAGCACTGAAGCTTTCTTT. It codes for CASSPIGSTEAFF.

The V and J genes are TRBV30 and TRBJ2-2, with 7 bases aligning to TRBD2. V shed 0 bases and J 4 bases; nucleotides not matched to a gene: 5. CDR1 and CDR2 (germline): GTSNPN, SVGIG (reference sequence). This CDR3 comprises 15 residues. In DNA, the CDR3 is TGTGCCTGGAGTGTCCCAGCGGGGTTCACCGGGGAGCTGTTTTTT. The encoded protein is CAWSVPAGFTGELFF.

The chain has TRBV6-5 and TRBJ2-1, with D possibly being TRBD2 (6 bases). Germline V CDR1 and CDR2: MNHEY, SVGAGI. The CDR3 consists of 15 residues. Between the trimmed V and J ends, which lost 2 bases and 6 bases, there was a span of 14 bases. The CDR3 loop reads CASSYVGLAPNEQFF. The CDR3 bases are TGTGCCAGCAGTTACGTCGGTCTAGCGCCCAATGAGCAGTTCTTC.

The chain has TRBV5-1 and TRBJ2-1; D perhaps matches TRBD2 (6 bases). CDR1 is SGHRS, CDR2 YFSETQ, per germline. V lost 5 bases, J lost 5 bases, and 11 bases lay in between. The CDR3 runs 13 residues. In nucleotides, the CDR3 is TGCGCCAGCAGTGCGGGGCCCAACAATGAGCAGTTCTTC. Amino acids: CASSAGPNNEQFF.

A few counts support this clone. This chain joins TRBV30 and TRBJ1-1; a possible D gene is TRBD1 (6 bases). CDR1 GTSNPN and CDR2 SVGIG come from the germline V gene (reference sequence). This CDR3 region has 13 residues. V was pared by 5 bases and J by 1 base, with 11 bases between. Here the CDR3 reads CAWRDTQNTEAFF. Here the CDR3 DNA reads TGTGCCTGGCGGGACACCCAGAACACTGAAGCTTTCTTT.

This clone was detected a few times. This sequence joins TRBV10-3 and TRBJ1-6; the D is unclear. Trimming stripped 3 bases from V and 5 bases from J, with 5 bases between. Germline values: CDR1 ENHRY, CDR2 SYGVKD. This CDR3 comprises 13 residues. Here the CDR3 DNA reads TGTGCCATCAGTGACCCTGATAATTCACCCCTCCACTTT. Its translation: CAISDPDNSPLHF.

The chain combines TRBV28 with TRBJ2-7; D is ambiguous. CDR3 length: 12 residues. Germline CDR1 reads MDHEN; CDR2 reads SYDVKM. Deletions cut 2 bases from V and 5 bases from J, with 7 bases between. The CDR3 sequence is CASSLLGHEQYF. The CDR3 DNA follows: TGTGCCAGCAGTTTACTAGGTCACGAGCAGTACTTC.

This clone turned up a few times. The CDR3 region is CASSLGGGLRNQPQHF. The CDR3 coding sequence is TGTGCCAGCAGCTTAGGCGGGGGGTTACGCAATCAGCCCCAGCATTTT. The V and J genes are TRBV7-2 and TRBJ1-5, with a weak D call TRBD1 (5 bases). Germline loops: CDR1 SGHTA, CDR2 FQGNSA. This CDR3 has 16 residues. V shed 1 base and J shed 2 bases, with 12 bases lying between them.

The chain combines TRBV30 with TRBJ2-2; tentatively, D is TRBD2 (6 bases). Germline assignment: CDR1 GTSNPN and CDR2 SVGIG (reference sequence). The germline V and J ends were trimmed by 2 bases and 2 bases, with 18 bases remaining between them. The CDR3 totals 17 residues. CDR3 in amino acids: CAWSPPIAGLNTGELFF. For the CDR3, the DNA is TGTGCCTGGAGTCCCCCGATCGCGGGGCTAAACACCGGGGAGCTGTTTTTT.